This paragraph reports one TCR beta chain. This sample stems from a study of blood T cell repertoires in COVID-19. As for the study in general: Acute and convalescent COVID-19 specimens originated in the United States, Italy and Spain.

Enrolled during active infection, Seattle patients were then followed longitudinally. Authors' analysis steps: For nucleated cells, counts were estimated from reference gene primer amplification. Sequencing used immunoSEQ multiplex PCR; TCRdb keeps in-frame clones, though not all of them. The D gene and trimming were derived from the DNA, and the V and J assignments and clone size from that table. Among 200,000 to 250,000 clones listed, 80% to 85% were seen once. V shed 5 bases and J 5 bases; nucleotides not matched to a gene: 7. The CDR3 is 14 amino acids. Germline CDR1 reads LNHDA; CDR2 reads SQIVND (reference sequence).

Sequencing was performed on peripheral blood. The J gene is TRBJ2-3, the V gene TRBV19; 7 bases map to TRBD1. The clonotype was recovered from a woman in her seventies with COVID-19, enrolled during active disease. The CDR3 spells CASSVQGTGDTQYF. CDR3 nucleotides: TGTGCCAGTAGTGTACAGGGGACCGGAGATACGCAGTATTTT.